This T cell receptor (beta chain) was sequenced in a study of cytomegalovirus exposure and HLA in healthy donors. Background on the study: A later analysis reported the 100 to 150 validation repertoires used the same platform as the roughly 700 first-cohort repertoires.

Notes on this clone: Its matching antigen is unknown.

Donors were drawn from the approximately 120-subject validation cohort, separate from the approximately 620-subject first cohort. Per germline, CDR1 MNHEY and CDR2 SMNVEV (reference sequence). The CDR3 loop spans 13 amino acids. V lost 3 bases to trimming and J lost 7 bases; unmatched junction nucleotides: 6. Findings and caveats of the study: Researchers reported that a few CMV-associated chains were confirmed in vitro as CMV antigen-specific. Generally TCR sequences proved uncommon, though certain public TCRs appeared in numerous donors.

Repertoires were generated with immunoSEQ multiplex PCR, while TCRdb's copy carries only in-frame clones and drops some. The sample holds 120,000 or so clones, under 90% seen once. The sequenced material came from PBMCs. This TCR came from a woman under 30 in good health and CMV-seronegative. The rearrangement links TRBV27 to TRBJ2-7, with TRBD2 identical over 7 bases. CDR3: CASSFQLGGEQYF. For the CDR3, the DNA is TGTGCCAGCAGTTTTCAACTCGGGGGGGAGCAGTACTTC.